This T cell receptor beta chain was obtained from a study of shared clonotypes between healthy human individuals. The germline V and J ends were trimmed by 2 bases and 4 bases, with 2 bases remaining between them. Germline-derived CDR1 and CDR2 are SGHRS and YFSETQ. The CDR3 spans 11 residues. An even split of each subset's genomic DNA across several immunoSEQ plates was performed. Method: immunoSEQ multiplex PCR; TCRdb's copy keeps in-frame clones and lacks some. The sample holds 2 million to 3 million clones, more than 85% seen once. This clone was seen only a few times. Its antigen is currently unknown. A CD45RA-negative memory subset and a CD45RA+ naive subset were separated from the CD4+ cells. Study-wide results and limits: Shared across several donors were around 4.7% of the naive CD4 clonotypes.

The sequencing input was naive CD4+ T cells from PBMCs. The subset denotes: CD45RA+ positively selected. The receptor was isolated from a man between 18 and 35 years old in good health. Some clones in this sample may be carry-over from other donors' samples. The V and J genes are TRBV5-1 and TRBJ2-3; D unresolved. CDR3 DNA sequence: TGCGCCAGCAGCTTTGCAGATACGCAGTATTTT. This codes for CASSFADTQYF.